This section outlines one T cell receptor beta chain sequence together with its context. Before they entered the study, exposed participants had met a COVID-19 case within 2 weeks. Sequencing used immunoSEQ multiplex PCR; TCRdb keeps in-frame clones, though not all of them. The data hold fewer than 250,000 clones, with around 82% observed a single time. These data originate in a study of blood T cell repertoires in COVID-19. Trimming removed 5 bases from V and 2 bases from J, with 3 bases in between. Germline values: CDR1 SGHTA, CDR2 FQGNSA. This CDR3 contains 11 residues. The chain is built from TRBV7-2 and TRBJ1-2; D gene ambiguous. Sequenced: PBMCs or T cells enriched from blood (not recorded which). The TCR sequence derives from a woman between 40 and 55 years old who had been exposed to COVID-19. The CDR3 sequence: CASSLNYGYTF. CDR3 DNA: TGTGCCAGCAGCCTAAACTATGGCTACACCTTC.